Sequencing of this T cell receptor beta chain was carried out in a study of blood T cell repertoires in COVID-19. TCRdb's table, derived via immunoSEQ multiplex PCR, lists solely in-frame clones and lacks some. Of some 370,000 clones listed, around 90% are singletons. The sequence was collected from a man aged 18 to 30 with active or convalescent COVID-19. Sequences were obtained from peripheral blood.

The CDR3 DNA reads as TGTGCCAGCAGCCAAGATCTAGCTGTGAATGAGCAGTTCTTC. This translates into CASSQDLAVNEQFF. The chain couples TRBV3-1 (or the pseudogene TRBV3-2) to TRBJ2-1; perhaps TRBD2 as D (5 bases). The CDR3 length is 14 residues. V was cut by 0 bases and J by 7 bases, with 10 bases left in between. CDR1 and CDR2 from the germline V gene are LGHDT and YNNKEL (reference sequence).